The 5 T cell receptor beta chains below come from one sample, sequenced in a study of cytomegalovirus exposure and HLA in healthy donors. The study ran its PCR with 60 Vbeta and 13 Jbeta primers. Profiled with immunoSEQ multiplex PCR; TCRdb holds only in-frame clones, not every one. The sample carries about 140,000 clones, 70% to 80% recorded once. The specimen sequenced was PBMCs. These receptors all come from a woman between 40 and 50 years old in good health and CMV-seronegative.

The rearrangement uses TRBV7-2 and TRBJ2-5, with a possible D match to TRBD2 (6 bases). CDR3 length: 15 residues. Trimming cost V 2 bases and J 5 bases, with 15 bases left between them. Germline V lookup: CDR1 SGHTA, CDR2 FQGNSA. The CDR3 reads CASSLLAQRLETQYF. The CDR3 nucleotides read TGTGCCAGCAGCTTACTAGCGCAACGTTTGGAGACCCAGTACTTC.

The chain joins TRBV9 to TRBJ2-6; D unclear. Germline V gives CDR1 SGDLS, CDR2 YYNGEE. The CDR3 loop spans 17 amino acids. Trimming removed 4 bases from V and 0 bases from J, with 14 bases in between. DNA of the CDR3: TGTGCCAGCAGCCCCTCGACCTGGAGCTCTGGGGCCAACGTCCTGACTTTC. It is translated as CASSPSTWSSGANVLTF.

This chain connects TRBV12-2 to TRBJ2-1; TRBD2, the table's D call, was not compared with the DNA. TRBV12-2 is classified as a pseudogene. This CDR3 contains 18 residues. The CDR3: CASRSLGITGGPYNEQFF. DNA of the CDR3: TGTGCAAGTCGCAGTTTAGGTATTACGGGGGGCCCCTACAATGAGCAGTTCTTC.

CDR3 nucleotides: TGTGCCAGCAGCCAGCTAGACTATGCCTTAGGCAATGAGCAGTTCTTC. Its translation: CASSQLDYALGNEQFF. The chain is built from TRBV14 and TRBJ2-1; D perhaps matches TRBD2 (5 bases). The CDR3 is 16 residues long. The V end was cut by 3 bases, the J end by 6 bases, with 18 bases between. The germline V gene has CDR1 SGHDN and CDR2 FVKESK.

This clone was observed once. The chain employs TRBV19 and TRBJ1-1; D remains ambiguous. The CDR3 runs to 13 residues. The V end lost 4 bases, the J end lost 0 bases, and 6 bases lay between the germline ends. From germline, CDR1 is LNHDA and CDR2 SQIVND (reference sequence). Here the CDR3 reads CASSNNVNTEAFF. CDR3 DNA sequence: TGTGCCAGTAGTAATAATGTGAACACTGAAGCTTTCTTT.